The rows below give T cell receptor beta chains drawn from one sample of a study of blood T cell repertoires in COVID-19. The assay was immunoSEQ multiplex PCR, and TCRdb's table has in-frame clones only and misses some. The sample holds about 140,000 clones; approximately 85% are singletons and the top ten take approximately 2%. Specimen: peripheral blood. These receptors were obtained from a man aged 65-85 years with acute or convalescent COVID-19. Each CDR3 is given with its conserved first and last residue. A D gene is named only where the DNA matches it firmly. A row's size may be missing; if present it is once, few, many or a size class.

d_gene: -; j_gene: TRBJ1-4; v_gene: TRBV28; abundance: -; CDR3nt: TGTGCCAGCAGTCTGGGAAGAGGGATCACTGAAAAACTGTTTTTT; CDR3aa: CASSLGRGITEKLFF
d_gene: TRBD2; j_gene: TRBJ2-5; v_gene: TRBV19; abundance: -; CDR3nt: TGTGCCAGTAGGACTAGCGGGTTTGGATCTAGCCAAGAGACCCAGTACTTC; CDR3aa: CASRTSGFGSSQETQYF
d_gene: -; j_gene: TRBJ2-5; v_gene: TRBV12-3/TRBV12-4; abundance: -; CDR3nt: TGTGCCAGCACCCCCATCGGGGGAGAGACCCAGTACTTC; CDR3aa: CASTPIGGETQYF
d_gene: -; j_gene: TRBJ2-3; v_gene: TRBV13; abundance: once; CDR3nt: TGTGCCAGCAGCATACAGGGTCTCAGAGACACAGATACGCAGTATTTT; CDR3aa: CASSIQGLRDTDTQYF
d_gene: -; j_gene: TRBJ1-1; v_gene: TRBV6-5; abundance: -; CDR3nt: TGTGCCAGCAGTCACAGTGGGGCAGCTTTCTTT; CDR3aa: CASSHSGAAFF
d_gene: -; j_gene: TRBJ1-3; v_gene: TRBV6-5; abundance: -; CDR3nt: TGTGCCACCTCAGGGTCTGGAAACACCATATATTTT; CDR3aa: CATSGSGNTIYF
d_gene: TRBD2; j_gene: TRBJ2-5; v_gene: TRBV10-3; abundance: -; CDR3nt: TGTGCCATCAGACCGGGACTAGCGACAGAGACCCAGTACTTC; CDR3aa: CAIRPGLATETQYF
d_gene: TRBD1; j_gene: TRBJ1-1; v_gene: TRBV15; abundance: -; CDR3nt: TGTGCCACCAGCAGAGGAGGGACAGGGGAGGGCACTGAAGCTTTCTTT; CDR3aa: CATSRGGTGEGTEAFF
d_gene: TRBD1; j_gene: TRBJ1-4; v_gene: TRBV19; abundance: -; CDR3nt: TGTGCCAGTAGCCCCCTTCCAGGGGGCGTCGGTGAAAAACTGTTTTTT; CDR3aa: CASSPLPGGVGEKLFF
d_gene: TRBD1; j_gene: TRBJ1-2; v_gene: TRBV28; abundance: -; CDR3nt: TGTGCCAGCAGTACGACAGGGAGGAACTATGGCTACACCTTC; CDR3aa: CASSTTGRNYGYTF
d_gene: -; j_gene: TRBJ1-1; v_gene: TRBV11-2; abundance: -; CDR3nt: TGTGCCAGCAGCTTAGAGGCCGGGGGCACTGAAGCTTTCTTT; CDR3aa: CASSLEAGGTEAFF
d_gene: -; j_gene: TRBJ2-1; v_gene: TRBV4-1; abundance: -; CDR3nt: TGCGCCAGCACCAGGGTGGGTGAGCAGTTCTTC; CDR3aa: CASTRVGEQFF
d_gene: -; j_gene: TRBJ1-1; v_gene: TRBV18; abundance: -; CDR3nt: TGTGCCAGCTCCCTAGGGAGGTCTCCTGCCGAAGCTTTCTTT; CDR3aa: CASSLGRSPAEAFF
d_gene: -; j_gene: TRBJ2-3; v_gene: TRBV27; abundance: -; CDR3nt: TGTGCCAGCAGCCGTTCGCGGGGAGATACGCAGTATTTT; CDR3aa: CASSRSRGDTQYF
d_gene: TRBD1; j_gene: TRBJ2-2; v_gene: TRBV9; abundance: -; CDR3nt: TGTGCCAGCAGCGTGGACAGGGGTCCCACCGGGGAGCTGTTTTTT; CDR3aa: CASSVDRGPTGELFF
d_gene: TRBD1; j_gene: TRBJ1-6; v_gene: TRBV9; abundance: -; CDR3nt: TGTGCCAGCAGCCCAGGACAGGGTAATTCACCCCTCCACTTT; CDR3aa: CASSPGQGNSPLHF
d_gene: TRBD1; j_gene: TRBJ1-2; v_gene: TRBV19; abundance: -; CDR3nt: TGTGCCAGTAGTAGAGATGGACAGGTGGACTATGGCTACACCTTC; CDR3aa: CASSRDGQVDYGYTF
d_gene: -; j_gene: TRBJ2-4; v_gene: TRBV3-1/TRBV3-2; abundance: -; CDR3nt: TGTGCCAGCAGCCAAGATCAAGGAGGGGTGCTAGCCAAAAACATTCAGTACTTC; CDR3aa: CASSQDQGGVLAKNIQYF
d_gene: -; j_gene: TRBJ1-1; v_gene: TRBV6-5; abundance: -; CDR3nt: TGTGCCAGCACTCGGAGCGTGAACACTGAAGCTTTCTTT; CDR3aa: CASTRSVNTEAFF
d_gene: TRBD1; j_gene: TRBJ1-2; v_gene: TRBV3-1/TRBV3-2; abundance: once; CDR3nt: TGTGCCAGCAGCCGACAGGGTAACTATGGCTACACCTTC; CDR3aa: CASSRQGNYGYTF
d_gene: -; j_gene: TRBJ2-5; v_gene: TRBV6-5; abundance: -; CDR3nt: TGTGCCAGCAGTCGCAGGGCTCTACAAGAGACCCAGTACTTC; CDR3aa: CASSRRALQETQYF
d_gene: -; j_gene: TRBJ2-5; v_gene: TRBV24-1; abundance: -; CDR3nt: TGTGCCACCAGTATAGGGGGAGGGGGGTACCAAGAGACCCAGTACTTC; CDR3aa: CATSIGGGGYQETQYF
d_gene: TRBD2; j_gene: TRBJ2-1; v_gene: TRBV9; abundance: -; CDR3nt: TGTGCCAGCAGCCCGTTCACGGGGGGGCACAATGAGCAGTTCTTC; CDR3aa: CASSPFTGGHNEQFF
d_gene: -; j_gene: TRBJ1-1; v_gene: TRBV4-2; abundance: -; CDR3nt: TGTGCCAGCAGCCAAGGCGTAGGAGCGGGCACGACTGAAGCTTTCTTT; CDR3aa: CASSQGVGAGTTEAFF
d_gene: TRBD1; j_gene: TRBJ2-7; v_gene: TRBV14; abundance: -; CDR3nt: TGTGCCAGCAGCCAGCCGGGACAGGGGGCTTACGAGCAGTACTTC; CDR3aa: CASSQPGQGAYEQYF
d_gene: -; j_gene: TRBJ1-6; v_gene: TRBV30; abundance: -; CDR3nt: TGTGCCTGGGGGGGGAGGACAACCCGTAATTCACCCCTCCACTTT; CDR3aa: CAWGGRTTRNSPLHF
d_gene: -; j_gene: TRBJ2-3; v_gene: TRBV6-5; abundance: few; CDR3nt: TGTGCCAGCAGACGGGGAGATACGCAGTATTTT; CDR3aa: CASRRGDTQYF
d_gene: TRBD1; j_gene: TRBJ2-7; v_gene: TRBV3-1/TRBV3-2; abundance: -; CDR3nt: TGTGCCAGCAGCCGGGGACAGGGGGTCGAGCAGTACTTC; CDR3aa: CASSRGQGVEQYF
d_gene: TRBD2; j_gene: TRBJ2-1; v_gene: TRBV7-6; abundance: -; CDR3nt: TGTGCCAGCAGCTTACCGGGGGGCAATGAGCAGTTCTTC; CDR3aa: CASSLPGGNEQFF
d_gene: TRBD1; j_gene: TRBJ1-1; v_gene: TRBV2; abundance: few; CDR3nt: TGTGCCAGCACGAACAGGGGCGGGAACACTGAAGCTTTCTTT; CDR3aa: CASTNRGGNTEAFF
d_gene: -; j_gene: TRBJ2-3; v_gene: TRBV5-6; abundance: -; CDR3nt: TGTGCCAGCAGCTTCCCGCGAAGCACAGATACGCAGTATTTT; CDR3aa: CASSFPRSTDTQYF
d_gene: TRBD2; j_gene: TRBJ2-7; v_gene: TRBV6-6; abundance: -; CDR3nt: TGTGCCAGCAGATCCAAGCAGCGGGGGGGCAACGAGCAGTACTTC; CDR3aa: CASRSKQRGGNEQYF
d_gene: TRBD1; j_gene: TRBJ2-1; v_gene: TRBV24-1; abundance: -; CDR3nt: TGTGCCACCAGTGACCCCCGACAGGGGGTGACAGGAGAGCAGTTCTTC; CDR3aa: CATSDPRQGVTGEQFF
d_gene: TRBD2; j_gene: TRBJ2-7; v_gene: TRBV2; abundance: -; CDR3nt: TGTGCCAGCAGTGACCCGGGACTAGCGGTCTCCTACGAGCAGTACTTC; CDR3aa: CASSDPGLAVSYEQYF
d_gene: -; j_gene: TRBJ2-5; v_gene: TRBV10-3; abundance: -; CDR3nt: TGTGCGGGGGCCCGGGGGGCCACAGAGACCCAGTACTTC; CDR3aa: CAGARGATETQYF
d_gene: -; j_gene: TRBJ1-2; v_gene: TRBV6-1; abundance: -; CDR3nt: TGTGCCAGCAGTGAAGGGAAGGGGCTTGGTAAATCCTATGGCTACACCTTC; CDR3aa: CASSEGKGLGKSYGYTF
d_gene: -; j_gene: TRBJ1-6; v_gene: TRBV6-5; abundance: -; CDR3nt: TGTGCCAGCAGTTACTCACCTTATGGCCCACCCCTCCACTTT; CDR3aa: CASSYSPYGPPLHF
d_gene: TRBD1; j_gene: TRBJ2-1; v_gene: TRBV5-4; abundance: -; CDR3nt: TGTGCCAGCAGCTTAGACAGGGGGACCTTCAATGAGCAGTTCTTC; CDR3aa: CASSLDRGTFNEQFF
d_gene: TRBD1; j_gene: TRBJ2-7; v_gene: TRBV6-5; abundance: -; CDR3nt: TGTGCCAGCAGTTCGCCAGGGGGCAGGTACGAGCAGTACTTC; CDR3aa: CASSSPGGRYEQYF
d_gene: TRBD2; j_gene: TRBJ2-3; v_gene: TRBV30; abundance: -; CDR3nt: TGTGCCTGGAAGACTAGCGGCACAGATACGCAGTATTTT; CDR3aa: CAWKTSGTDTQYF
d_gene: -; j_gene: TRBJ1-2; v_gene: TRBV12-3/TRBV12-4; abundance: -; CDR3nt: TGTGCCACCACCCAGTTGAGGGAAGATGGCTACACCTTC; CDR3aa: CATTQLREDGYTF
d_gene: -; j_gene: TRBJ1-1; v_gene: TRBV29-1; abundance: -; CDR3nt: TGCAGCGTTGTGCGACAGTCCCACACTGAAGCTTTCTTT; CDR3aa: CSVVRQSHTEAFF
d_gene: -; j_gene: TRBJ1-1; v_gene: TRBV6-1; abundance: -; CDR3nt: TGTGCCAGCAGTGAAAGGGGTGACACTGAAGCTTTCTTT; CDR3aa: CASSERGDTEAFF
d_gene: -; j_gene: TRBJ2-1; v_gene: TRBV11-2; abundance: -; CDR3nt: TGTGCCAGCAGCCCTATACAGAGCTCCTACAATGAGCAGTTCTTC; CDR3aa: CASSPIQSSYNEQFF
d_gene: -; j_gene: TRBJ1-1; v_gene: TRBV6-1; abundance: -; CDR3nt: TGTGCCAGCAGAAAAGGGAGGGAGATGAACACTGAAGCTTTCTTT; CDR3aa: CASRKGREMNTEAFF
d_gene: -; j_gene: TRBJ1-2; v_gene: TRBV3-1/TRBV3-2; abundance: -; CDR3nt: TGTGCCAGCAGCCCCGTGGAGGGCGTCCTTGTTGGCTACACCTTC; CDR3aa: CASSPVEGVLVGYTF
d_gene: -; j_gene: TRBJ2-7; v_gene: TRBV6-5; abundance: once; CDR3nt: TGTGCCAGCAGGGACAGTTCCTACGAGCAGTACTTC; CDR3aa: CASRDSSYEQYF
d_gene: -; j_gene: TRBJ1-1; v_gene: TRBV19; abundance: -; CDR3nt: TGTGCCAGTAGAATCCCCCGGCCTGCGGAGGGGACTGAAGCTTTCTTT; CDR3aa: CASRIPRPAEGTEAFF
d_gene: -; j_gene: TRBJ1-1; v_gene: TRBV27; abundance: -; CDR3nt: TGTGCCACCACGGCGGGGGAAGGAGCTTTCTTT; CDR3aa: CATTAGEGAFF
d_gene: -; j_gene: TRBJ1-1; v_gene: TRBV12-2; abundance: -; CDR3nt: TGTGCAAGTCGCCCTAGGACTGTAGATGTCTCGAACACTGAAGCTTTCTTT; CDR3aa: CASRPRTVDVSNTEAFF
d_gene: -; j_gene: TRBJ2-5; v_gene: TRBV27; abundance: -; CDR3nt: TGTGCCAGCAGGGGACACCTCCAAGAGACCCAGTACTTC; CDR3aa: CASRGHLQETQYF
d_gene: -; j_gene: TRBJ2-5; v_gene: TRBV7-2; abundance: -; CDR3nt: TGTGCCAGCAGCTCGGTAGGGGGTTATGCAGAGACCCAGTACTTC; CDR3aa: CASSSVGGYAETQYF
d_gene: TRBD1; j_gene: TRBJ1-6; v_gene: TRBV7-6; abundance: few; CDR3nt: TGTGCCAGCAGCTTAGCACAGGGGGATTCACCCCTCCACTTT; CDR3aa: CASSLAQGDSPLHF
d_gene: TRBD1; j_gene: TRBJ2-1; v_gene: TRBV29-1; abundance: -; CDR3nt: TGCAGCGTCCCCGGGACAGGGGGCTTCCCTATAACCTACAATGAGCAGTTCTTC; CDR3aa: CSVPGTGGFPITYNEQFF
d_gene: -; j_gene: TRBJ1-5; v_gene: TRBV21-1; abundance: -; CDR3nt: TGTGCCAGCAGCACCGACAGCGATAGCAATCAGCCCCAGCATTTT; CDR3aa: CASSTDSDSNQPQHF